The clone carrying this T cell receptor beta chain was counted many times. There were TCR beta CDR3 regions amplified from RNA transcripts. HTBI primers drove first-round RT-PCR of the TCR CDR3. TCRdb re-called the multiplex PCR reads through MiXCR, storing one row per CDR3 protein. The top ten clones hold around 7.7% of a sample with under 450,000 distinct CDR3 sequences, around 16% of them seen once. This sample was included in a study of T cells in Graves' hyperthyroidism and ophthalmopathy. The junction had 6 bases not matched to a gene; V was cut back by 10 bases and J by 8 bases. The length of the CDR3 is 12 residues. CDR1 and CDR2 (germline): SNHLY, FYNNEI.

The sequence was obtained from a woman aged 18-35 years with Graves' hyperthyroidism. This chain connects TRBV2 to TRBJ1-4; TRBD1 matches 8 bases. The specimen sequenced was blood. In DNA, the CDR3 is TGTGCCATCGGACAGGGAGACGAAAAACTGTTTTTT. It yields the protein CAIGQGDEKLFF.